This is a list of T cell receptor beta chains from one sample in a study of spatial heterogeneity in lung cancer. From the 5' RACE reads, TCRdb called clonotypes with MiXCR, one entry per CDR3 protein. The sample gives approximately 100,000 distinct CDR3 sequences, approximately 20% of which show up once; 21% is in the top ten. The material sequenced was PBMCs, taken at follow-up. The receptors originated from a male donor with early-stage non-small cell lung cancer. Each CDR3 is given with its conserved first and last residue.

J gene | V gene | CDR3 length | CDR3 protein
TRBJ2-1 | TRBV4-1 | 15 | CASSQMGLSYNEQFF
TRBJ2-7 | TRBV7-2 | 14 | CASSLKDPPVEQYF
TRBJ2-6 | TRBV4-1 | 15 | CASSYTGDGANVLTF
TRBJ1-4 | TRBV15 | 14 | CATSNDRAGEKLFF
TRBJ2-4 | TRBV24-1 | 17 | CATSDSQRGIGKNIQYF
TRBJ2-6 | TRBV5-1 | 20 | CASSRSTFDRGSSGANVLTF
TRBJ1-2 | TRBV20-1 | 13 | CSANDGPTDGYTF
TRBJ2-7 | TRBV24-1 | 17 | CATSDATGTGGTYEQYF
TRBJ2-2 | TRBV7-2 | 14 | CASSGQQNTGELFF
TRBJ2-1 | TRBV7-8 | 15 | CASTETGSEFNEQFF
TRBJ2-1 | TRBV9 | 15 | CASSSLAGDYNEQFF
TRBJ2-3 | TRBV15 | 12 | CATSRASDTQYF
TRBJ2-4 | TRBV3-1 | 14 | CASSQQGTKNIQYF
TRBJ1-1 | TRBV5-1 | 14 | CASSWQDRNTEAFF
TRBJ2-5 | TRBV2 | 15 | CASSPTVRTAGTQYF
TRBJ2-5 | TRBV29-1 | 15 | CSVDIGRTAQETQYF
TRBJ1-3 | TRBV4-2 | 16 | CASSQDGAPSGNTIYF
TRBJ2-5 | TRBV18 | 15 | CASSPPAGLKETQYF
TRBJ1-3 | TRBV5-6 | 14 | CASSRPPRLDTIYF
TRBJ1-5 | TRBV6-1 | 13 | CASRWDRGQPQHF
TRBJ1-1 | TRBV28 | 13 | CASSLPMNTEAFF
TRBJ2-1 | TRBV3-1 | 14 | CASSRLAGSREQFF
TRBJ2-1 | TRBV9 | 15 | CASSLTSGGSNEQFF
TRBJ1-5 | TRBV7-2 | 18 | CASSLGPGQTNSNQPQHF
TRBJ1-5 | TRBV18 | 15 | CASSVSGDPNQPRHF
TRBJ2-3 | TRBV7-2 | 18 | CASSPTHPLSSGTHTQYF
TRBJ2-3 | TRBV9 | 14 | CASSIRDLSDTQYF
TRBJ1-5 | TRBV2 | 13 | CASSDNRNQPQHF
TRBJ1-6 | TRBV27 | 12 | CASSSGNSPLHF
TRBJ2-2 | TRBV9 | 16 | CASSVVGQGSTGELFF
TRBJ1-1 | TRBV29-1 | 12 | CSVEDRGTEAFF
TRBJ2-3 | TRBV9 | 16 | CASSVSPYPSTDTQYF
TRBJ2-6 | TRBV4-3 | 18 | CASSREYRGRSGANVLTF
TRBJ1-4 | TRBV9 | 17 | CASSIGRGKATNEKLFF
TRBJ1-2 | TRBV29-1 | 12 | CSVVESAYGYTF
TRBJ1-5 | TRBV19 | 16 | CASSISYRTLNQPQHF
TRBJ2-7 | TRBV7-8 | 15 | CASSSPSGKNYEQYF
TRBJ2-5 | TRBV28 | 13 | CASTRSGPETQYF
TRBJ1-6 | TRBV12-3/TRBV12-4 | 14 | CASSLEQNNSPLHF
TRBJ2-7 | TRBV20-1 | 14 | CSASARRGSYEQYF
TRBJ2-5 | TRBV9 | 13 | CASSVHRQETQYF
TRBJ2-3 | TRBV11-2 | 17 | CASSLSVQGSGADTQYF
TRBJ1-6 | TRBV20-1 | 14 | CSASRGQDNSPLHF
TRBJ2-6 | TRBV7-3 | 15 | CASSLGSSGANVLTF
TRBJ1-5 | TRBV6-2/TRBV6-3 | 15 | CASSFTRETNQPQHF
TRBJ2-3 | TRBV3-1 | 16 | CASSPHREVRTDTQYF
TRBJ2-2 | TRBV5-8 | 14 | CASSLSPNTGELFF
TRBJ1-1 | TRBV20-1 | 14 | CSARNPGVNTEAFF
TRBJ1-2 | TRBV20-1 | 12 | CSARGLNYGYTF
TRBJ2-5 | TRBV20-1 | 15 | CSAEDQQGISETQYF
TRBJ2-1 | TRBV2 | 16 | CASSEWPGDRENEQFF